This T cell receptor beta chain is from a study of graft-versus-host responses after intestinal transplantation. Study outcomes and limitations: Recipient marrow held GvH clones, some first seen in ileum or blood.

Worth noting for this clone: Its antigen is unidentified.

Sequenced by immunoSEQ multiplex PCR; TCRdb stores in-frame clones only, minus some. The sample has 75,000 to 100,000 clones, roughly 91% seen once. The sequencing used unstimulated CD4+ T cells sorted from spleen or lymph node cells, collected before transplant. This TCR was sampled from a human donor who was the organ donor for an intestinal transplant.

The CDR3 bases are TGTGCCAGCAGTATGAACAGGGGTTCCAACTATGGCTACACCTTC. It translates to CASSMNRGSNYGYTF. The V and J genes are TRBV25-1 and TRBJ1-2; 7 bases align to TRBD1. This CDR3 contains 15 residues. The junction had 8 bases not matched to a gene; V was cut back by 5 bases and J by 2 bases. CDR1 MGHDK and CDR2 SYGVNS come from the germline V gene.